Listed below are T cell receptor beta chains from one sample, sequenced in a study of blood T cell repertoires in COVID-19. TCRdb keeps only in-frame clones here, not all; method: immunoSEQ multiplex PCR. The sample records a few hundred thousand clones, about 83% being singletons. The sequenced sample consisted of peripheral blood. The receptor set was obtained from a woman between 45 and 60 years old with acute or convalescent COVID-19. CDR3s include the opening cysteine and the closing phenylalanine or tryptophan. D genes are given only for firm matches. Expanded clones get a size class; other rows say once, few or many, or leave the size out.

CDR3 DNA: TGCGCCAGCGGGACAGAGTTTAACTATGGCTACACCTTC
CDR3 protein: CASGTEFNYGYTF
D gene: TRBD1
V gene: TRBV5-1
clone size: .
J gene: TRBJ1-2

CDR3 DNA: TGCGCCAGCAGCGAGGGACAGGGAGGGAGCAATCAGCCCCAGCATTTT
CDR3 protein: CASSEGQGGSNQPQHF
D gene: TRBD1
V gene: TRBV5-1
clone size: .
J gene: TRBJ1-5

CDR3 DNA: TGTGCCAGAAGCTTGGGTTTTTTAGACCCTAGGGGCAATGAGCAGTTCTTC
CDR3 protein: CARSLGFLDPRGNEQFF
D gene: .
V gene: TRBV5-3
clone size: .
J gene: TRBJ2-1

CDR3 DNA: TGTGCCAGTAGTATGGTTACAGCACTAGTCTACGAGCAGTACTTC
CDR3 protein: CASSMVTALVYEQYF
D gene: .
V gene: TRBV19
clone size: .
J gene: TRBJ2-7

CDR3 DNA: TGCAGCGTTGATCCCAGCGGGAGTAGCTACGAGCAGTACTTC
CDR3 protein: CSVDPSGSSYEQYF
D gene: TRBD2
V gene: TRBV29-1
clone size: once
J gene: TRBJ2-7

CDR3 DNA: TGTGCCTGGAGTGTACTTGGGCAGGGATCTAATGAAAAACTGTTTTTT
CDR3 protein: CAWSVLGQGSNEKLFF
D gene: .
V gene: TRBV30
clone size: .
J gene: TRBJ1-4

CDR3 DNA: TGCAGCGTCGGGACAGCCTACGAGCAGTACTTC
CDR3 protein: CSVGTAYEQYF
D gene: TRBD1
V gene: TRBV29-1
clone size: .
J gene: TRBJ2-7

CDR3 DNA: TGTGCCAGCAGCCGGGACAGCGCCAGGACTGAAGCTTTCTTT
CDR3 protein: CASSRDSARTEAFF
D gene: TRBD1
V gene: TRBV6-5
clone size: .
J gene: TRBJ1-1

CDR3 DNA: TGTGCCAGCAGTATACCTCGGGACAGGGCATGGGTGGGGCATGGCTACACCTTC
CDR3 protein: CASSIPRDRAWVGHGYTF
D gene: TRBD1
V gene: TRBV28
clone size: .
J gene: TRBJ1-2

CDR3 DNA: TGTGCCAGTCGACAGGGCTGGGGCTACACCTTC
CDR3 protein: CASRQGWGYTF
D gene: TRBD1
V gene: TRBV25-1
clone size: .
J gene: TRBJ1-2

CDR3 DNA: TGTGCCAGCAGCCACTTAAGCAATCAGCCCCAGCATTTT
CDR3 protein: CASSHLSNQPQHF
D gene: .
V gene: TRBV3-1/TRBV3-2
clone size: .
J gene: TRBJ1-5

CDR3 DNA: TGTGCCAGCAGCTTATCCCGGGACACAGATACGCAGTATTTT
CDR3 protein: CASSLSRDTDTQYF
D gene: .
V gene: TRBV11-3
clone size: .
J gene: TRBJ2-3

CDR3 DNA: TGTGCCAGCAGCCAAGTAACAGGTAGCAATCAGCCCCAGCATTTT
CDR3 protein: CASSQVTGSNQPQHF
D gene: .
V gene: TRBV4-2
clone size: .
J gene: TRBJ1-5

CDR3 DNA: TGTGCCAGCAGTGGACAGGGCTTCTCACCCCTCCACTTT
CDR3 protein: CASSGQGFSPLHF
D gene: TRBD1
V gene: TRBV25-1
clone size: .
J gene: TRBJ1-6

CDR3 DNA: TGTGCCAGCAGCTCAACTAGCGGGAGTTCCTACGAGCAGTACTTC
CDR3 protein: CASSSTSGSSYEQYF
D gene: TRBD2
V gene: TRBV5-6
clone size: .
J gene: TRBJ2-7

CDR3 DNA: TGTGCCAGCAGTTCCCCTACAGGGACAGATGGCTACACCTTC
CDR3 protein: CASSSPTGTDGYTF
D gene: TRBD1
V gene: TRBV6-5
clone size: few
J gene: TRBJ1-2

CDR3 DNA: TGTGCCAGCAGCGATAGGGACAGGCGGGCTGGAAACACCATATATTTT
CDR3 protein: CASSDRDRRAGNTIYF
D gene: .
V gene: TRBV21-1
clone size: .
J gene: TRBJ1-3

CDR3 DNA: TGTGCCTGGAGTGACAGCTCTGGAAACACCATATATTTT
CDR3 protein: CAWSDSSGNTIYF
D gene: .
V gene: TRBV30
clone size: .
J gene: TRBJ1-3

CDR3 DNA: TGTGCCAGCAGCTTGGCACAGGGGATGAACACTGAAGCTTTCTTT
CDR3 protein: CASSLAQGMNTEAFF
D gene: TRBD1
V gene: TRBV5-4
clone size: once
J gene: TRBJ1-1

CDR3 DNA: TGTGCCATCAAGGGACAGCTTAGCAATCAGCCCCAGCATTTT
CDR3 protein: CAIKGQLSNQPQHF
D gene: TRBD1
V gene: TRBV10-3
clone size: .
J gene: TRBJ1-5

CDR3 DNA: TGTGCCAGCAACAAAGAGGGTGACTATGGCTACACCTTC
CDR3 protein: CASNKEGDYGYTF
D gene: .
V gene: TRBV6-1
clone size: .
J gene: TRBJ1-2

CDR3 DNA: TGTGCCAGCAGCTTAGGGGGGATTGGGTTAGCGGTCCTCACAGATACGCAGTATTTT
CDR3 protein: CASSLGGIGLAVLTDTQYF
D gene: .
V gene: TRBV7-9
clone size: once
J gene: TRBJ2-3

CDR3 DNA: TGTGCCAGCAGCGAATGGGAGGGAGACGAGCAGTACTTC
CDR3 protein: CASSEWEGDEQYF
D gene: TRBD2
V gene: TRBV7-2
clone size: once
J gene: TRBJ2-7

CDR3 DNA: TGTGCCAGCTCAACTCAAGCAGGGATGAGTAATCAGCCCCAGCATTTT
CDR3 protein: CASSTQAGMSNQPQHF
D gene: .
V gene: TRBV18
clone size: .
J gene: TRBJ1-5

CDR3 DNA: TGTGCCAGCTCGGCGGGGGCTAACTACGAGCAGTACTTC
CDR3 protein: CASSAGANYEQYF
D gene: .
V gene: TRBV2
clone size: .
J gene: TRBJ2-7

CDR3 DNA: TGTGCCAGCTCACCAGGGACAGCTTCTGGAAACACCATATATTTT
CDR3 protein: CASSPGTASGNTIYF
D gene: TRBD1
V gene: TRBV18
clone size: .
J gene: TRBJ1-3

CDR3 DNA: TGCAGCGTTGTTTCCGCGAGGAATGAAAAACTGTTTTTT
CDR3 protein: CSVVSARNEKLFF
D gene: .
V gene: TRBV29-1
clone size: .
J gene: TRBJ1-4

CDR3 DNA: TGTGCCAGCTCACCAGCGGGACAGTCTAATGAAAAACTGTTTTTT
CDR3 protein: CASSPAGQSNEKLFF
D gene: TRBD1
V gene: TRBV18
clone size: .
J gene: TRBJ1-4

CDR3 DNA: TGTGCCAGCAGCCAAGAAGGATGGGTCAGGGCAAAAATGAACACTGAAGCTTTCTTT
CDR3 protein: CASSQEGWVRAKMNTEAFF
D gene: .
V gene: TRBV4-2
clone size: .
J gene: TRBJ1-1

CDR3 DNA: TGTGCCAGCACCGGGGACAGGGATGTCACCGGGGAGCTGTTTTTT
CDR3 protein: CASTGDRDVTGELFF
D gene: TRBD1
V gene: TRBV28
clone size: .
J gene: TRBJ2-2

CDR3 DNA: TGTGCCAGCTCACCAGGCGGACTAGCGTACAATGAGCAGTTCTTC
CDR3 protein: CASSPGGLAYNEQFF
D gene: TRBD2
V gene: TRBV18
clone size: .
J gene: TRBJ2-1

CDR3 DNA: TGTGCCATCAGACAGGGCCTGATTGATCAGCCCCAGCATTTT
CDR3 protein: CAIRQGLIDQPQHF
D gene: .
V gene: TRBV10-3
clone size: .
J gene: TRBJ1-5

CDR3 DNA: TGTGCCAGCAGGAGAGGAACAGGGGGGTCGACTAAGAACACTGAAGCTTTCTTT
CDR3 protein: CASRRGTGGSTKNTEAFF
D gene: TRBD1
V gene: TRBV7-2
clone size: .
J gene: TRBJ1-1

CDR3 DNA: TGTGCCAGCAGCTGGCCCCCGGGACAGGGGAGAGAGCAGTACTTC
CDR3 protein: CASSWPPGQGREQYF
D gene: TRBD1
V gene: TRBV5-5
clone size: once
J gene: TRBJ2-7

CDR3 DNA: TGCAGCGTTGAAGTGGGGGACAGGGGAGTTTTT
CDR3 protein: CSVEVGDRGVF
D gene: TRBD1
V gene: TRBV29-1
clone size: .
J gene: TRBJ1-5

CDR3 DNA: TGTGCCAGCTCACGAGACAGGGGAAAAGAGACCCAGTACTTC
CDR3 protein: CASSRDRGKETQYF
D gene: TRBD1
V gene: TRBV18
clone size: .
J gene: TRBJ2-5

CDR3 DNA: TGTGCCAGCACCCCATGGGGGGGGAGGACCCCGGATACGCAGTATTTT
CDR3 protein: CASTPWGGRTPDTQYF
D gene: TRBD2
V gene: TRBV9
clone size: .
J gene: TRBJ2-3

CDR3 DNA: TGTGCCAGCAGCTTGGCTGTGTTTGGGGACTCCGAGCAGTACTTC
CDR3 protein: CASSLAVFGDSEQYF
D gene: .
V gene: TRBV5-6
clone size: few
J gene: TRBJ2-7

CDR3 DNA: TGTGCCAGCAGCCGGAGCACAGATACGCAGTATTTT
CDR3 protein: CASSRSTDTQYF
D gene: .
V gene: TRBV7-2
clone size: .
J gene: TRBJ2-3

CDR3 DNA: TGCGCCAGCAGCCGTAGCGGGCCGGCTAACTATGGCTACACCTTC
CDR3 protein: CASSRSGPANYGYTF
D gene: .
V gene: TRBV5-1
clone size: .
J gene: TRBJ1-2